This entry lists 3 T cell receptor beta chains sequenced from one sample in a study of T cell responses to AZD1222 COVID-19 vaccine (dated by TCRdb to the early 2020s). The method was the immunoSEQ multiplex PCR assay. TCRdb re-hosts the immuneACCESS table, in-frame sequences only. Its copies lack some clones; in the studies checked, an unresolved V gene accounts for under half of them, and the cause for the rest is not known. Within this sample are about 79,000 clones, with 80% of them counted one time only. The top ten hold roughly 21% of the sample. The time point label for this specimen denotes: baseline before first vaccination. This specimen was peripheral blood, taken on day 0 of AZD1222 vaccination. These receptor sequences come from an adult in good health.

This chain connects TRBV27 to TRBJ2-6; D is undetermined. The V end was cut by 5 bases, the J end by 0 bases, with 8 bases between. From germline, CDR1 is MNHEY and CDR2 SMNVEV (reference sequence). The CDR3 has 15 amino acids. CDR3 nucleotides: TGTGCCAGCAGTCTCCTGATCTCTGGGGCCAACGTCCTGACTTTC. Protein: CASSLLISGANVLTF.

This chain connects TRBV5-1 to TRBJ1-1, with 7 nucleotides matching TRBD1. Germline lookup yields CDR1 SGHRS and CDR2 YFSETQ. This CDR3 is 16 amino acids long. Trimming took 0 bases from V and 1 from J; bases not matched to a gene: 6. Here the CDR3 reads CASSLGTGTANTEAFF. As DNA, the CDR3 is TGCGCCAGCAGCTTGGGGACCGGGACAGCGAACACTGAAGCTTTCTTT.

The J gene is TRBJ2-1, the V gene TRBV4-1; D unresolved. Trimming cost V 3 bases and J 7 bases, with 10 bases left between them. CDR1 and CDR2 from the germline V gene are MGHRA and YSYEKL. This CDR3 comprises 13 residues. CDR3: CASSQANRNEQFF. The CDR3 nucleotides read TGCGCCAGCAGCCAGGCCAACCGTAATGAGCAGTTCTTC.